Given below is one TCR beta chain in context. This clonotype has at least ten counts. This receptor's antigen is unknown. No base qualities exist here, and no much larger clone lies one base off it. The CDR3 runs 16 amino acids, cysteine and phenylalanine included. This entry keeps only the CDR3 DNA: 48 bases, framed from base 1. The germline V end is reduced by 0 bases and the J end by 1 base; junction bases left unmatched: 5. The germline V gene (reference sequence) supplies CDR1 DFQATT and CDR2 SNEGSKA. These data are taken from a study of patients with pleural tuberculosis (dated by TCRdb to the mid-2010s). The instrument was an Illumina Genome Analyzer IIx. Clones were called with MiXCR by TCRdb after fastp trimmed the public reads at Q25, and only in-frame beta chains were retained. Each entry is one CDR3 protein sequence, shown with its most common DNA and genes. The sample table holds around 49,000 distinct CDR3 sequences, of which less than 8% were seen once. Clones ranked in the top ten supply under 20% of the sample.

The rearranged segments are TRBV20-1 and TRBJ2-3; 9 bases in the middle match TRBD2. The source of this sequence is a human donor with pleural tuberculosis. The CDR3 protein sequence reads: CSARDSLAGRTDTQYF. The bases are TGCAGTGCTAGAGATTCCCTAGCGGGACGCACAGATACGCAGTATTTT.